The clone carrying this TCR beta chain was picked up many times. The antigen is undetermined. This specimen belongs to a study of beta chain features in type 1 diabetes. Study background: Age, gender and cell yields were similar between patients and healthy donors. Sorted cells, 90 million to 120 million in number, were examined across all samples. Study-wide points: Shorter templates might be favored by PCR, equally in patients and controls. Among patients, naive, central memory and Treg TCRB repertoires appeared more similar than among healthy donors. When Type 1 diabetes patients were examined, their TCRB CDR3s proved moderately but significantly shorter in all four CD4+ subsets.

Deletions cut 5 bases from V and 8 bases from J, with 10 bases between. The CDR3 loop spans 11 amino acids. CDR1 is SGDLS and CDR2 is YYNGEE in the germline V gene. Expressed TCRB transcripts were sequenced after all isolated RNA was converted to cDNA. Sequencing was performed with immunoSEQ multiplex PCR; in TCRdb, only in-frame clones are kept and a portion is missing. Seen here are 600,000 or so clones, roughly 12% observed once, and the top ten hold more than 0.1%. Sequenced material: naive CD4+ T cells from blood. This clonotype was obtained from a man under 40 with type 1 diabetes. The rearrangement joins TRBV9 to TRBJ1-1; unclear D gene. In DNA, the CDR3 is TGTGCCAGCAGTGCCATATCCGAAGCTTTCTTT. It encodes CASSAISEAFF.